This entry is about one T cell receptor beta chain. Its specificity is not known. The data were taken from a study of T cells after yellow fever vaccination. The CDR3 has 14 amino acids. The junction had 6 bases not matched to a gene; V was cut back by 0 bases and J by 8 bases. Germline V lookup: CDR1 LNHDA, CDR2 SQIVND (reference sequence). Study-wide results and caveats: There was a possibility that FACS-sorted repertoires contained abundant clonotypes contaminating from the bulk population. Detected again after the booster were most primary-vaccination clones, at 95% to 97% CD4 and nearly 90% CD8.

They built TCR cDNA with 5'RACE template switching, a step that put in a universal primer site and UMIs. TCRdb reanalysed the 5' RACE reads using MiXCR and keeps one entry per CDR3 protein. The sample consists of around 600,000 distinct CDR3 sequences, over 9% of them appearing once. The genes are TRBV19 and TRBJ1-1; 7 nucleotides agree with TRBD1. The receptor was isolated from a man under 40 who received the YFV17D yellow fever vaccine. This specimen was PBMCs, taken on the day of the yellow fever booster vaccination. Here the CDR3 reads CASSIEGPGQEAFF. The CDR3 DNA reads TGTGCCAGTAGTATAGAGGGTCCGGGACAGGAAGCTTTCTTT.